The source of this TCR beta chain is a study of cytomegalovirus exposure and HLA in healthy donors. Study conclusions and caveats: For most subjects, TCR beta sequences were reported to predict HLA-A and HLA-B alleles with accuracy.

Both 60 Vbeta primers and 13 Jbeta primers went into the PCR. Only in-frame clones appear in the TCRdb table, and some are missing; sequencing was by immunoSEQ multiplex PCR. The sample shows roughly 83,000 clones, over 60% of them seen only once. V lost 5 bases and J lost 1, with 10 bases in between. Germline V gives CDR1 MNHEY, CDR2 SMNVEV (reference sequence). The CDR3 spans 14 residues. Worth noting for this clone: As yet, its antigen is unknown.

The rearrangement joins TRBV27 to TRBJ2-3; D not resolved. The sequence was obtained from a man aged 55 to 70 in good health and CMV-seronegative. Material for sequencing was PBMCs. The CDR3, as DNA: TGTGCCAGCAGTCGTACGGTGGGCACAGATACGCAGTATTTT. Its translation is CASSRTVGTDTQYF.